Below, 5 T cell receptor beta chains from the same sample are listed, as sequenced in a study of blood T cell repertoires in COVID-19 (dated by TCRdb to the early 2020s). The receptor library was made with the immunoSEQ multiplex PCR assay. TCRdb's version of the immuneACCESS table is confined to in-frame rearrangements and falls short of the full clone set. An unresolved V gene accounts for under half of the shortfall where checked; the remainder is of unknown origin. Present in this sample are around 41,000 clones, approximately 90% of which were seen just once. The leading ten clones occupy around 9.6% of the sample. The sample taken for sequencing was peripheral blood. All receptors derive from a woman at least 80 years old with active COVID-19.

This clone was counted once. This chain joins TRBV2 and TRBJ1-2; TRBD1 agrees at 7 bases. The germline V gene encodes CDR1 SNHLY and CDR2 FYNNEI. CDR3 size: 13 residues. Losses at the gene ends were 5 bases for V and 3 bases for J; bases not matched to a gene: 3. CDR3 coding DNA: TGTGCCAGCAGTCGACAGGGTCACTATGGCTACACCTTC. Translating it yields CASSRQGHYGYTF.

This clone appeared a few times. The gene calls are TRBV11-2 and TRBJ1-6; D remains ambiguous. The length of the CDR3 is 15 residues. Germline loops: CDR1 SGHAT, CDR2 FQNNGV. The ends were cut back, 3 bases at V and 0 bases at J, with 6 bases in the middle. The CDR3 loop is CASSFSSSYNSPLHF. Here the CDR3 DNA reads TGTGCCAGCAGCTTCTCGAGCTCCTATAATTCACCCCTCCACTTT.

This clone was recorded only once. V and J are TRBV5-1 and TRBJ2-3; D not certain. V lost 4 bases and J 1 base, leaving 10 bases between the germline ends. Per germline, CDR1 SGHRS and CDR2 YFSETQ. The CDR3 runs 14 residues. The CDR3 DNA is TGCGCCAGCAGCCCCTCAGTCGGCACAGATACGCAGTATTTT. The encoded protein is CASSPSVGTDTQYF.

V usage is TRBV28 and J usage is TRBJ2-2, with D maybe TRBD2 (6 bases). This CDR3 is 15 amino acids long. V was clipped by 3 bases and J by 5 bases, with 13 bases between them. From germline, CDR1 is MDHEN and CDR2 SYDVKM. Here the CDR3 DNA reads TGTGCCAGCAGTTTGACTAGACGTCGGACCGGGGAGCTGTTTTTT. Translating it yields CASSLTRRRTGELFF. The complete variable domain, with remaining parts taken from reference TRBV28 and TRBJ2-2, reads DVKVTQSSRYLVKRTGEKVFLECVQDMDHENMFWYRQDPGLGLRLIYFSYDVKMKEKGDIPEGYSVSREKKERFSLILESASTNQTSMYLCASSLTRRRTGELFFGEGSRLTVL.

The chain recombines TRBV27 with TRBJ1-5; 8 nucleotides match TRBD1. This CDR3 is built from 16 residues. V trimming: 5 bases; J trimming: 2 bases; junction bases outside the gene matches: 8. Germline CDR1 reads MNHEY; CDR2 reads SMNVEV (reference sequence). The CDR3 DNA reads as TGTGCCAGCAGTGCCTCGACAGGGGTTGGCAATCAGCCCCAGCATTTT. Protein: CASSASTGVGNQPQHF.